What follows are 26 T cell receptor beta chains derived from one specimen sequenced in a study of metastatic and nonmetastatic thyroid tumors (TCRdb year 2020). The receptor library was made with PCR. Instrument used: Illumina HiSeq 4000. TCRdb reanalyzed the raw reads on its own, using fastp at Q25 for trimming and MiXCR for clone calling, and kept in-frame beta chains. The sample records roughly 17,000 clones, over 25% of which are singletons. The ten largest clonotypes hold less than 25% of the sample. None of the patients had been given any treatment before thyroid surgery. The sequenced sample was tumor tissue. The receptors come from a male donor with papillary thyroid cancer or a benign thyroid nodule (not recorded which). Some clones in this sample may be carry-over from other donors' samples.

This clone is labeled medium-sized. The chain has TRBV19 and TRBJ1-1; 10 nucleotides match TRBD1. V was pared by 7 bases and J by 1 base, with 6 bases of the junction left unmatched. This CDR3 spans 15 amino acids. CDR1 and CDR2 (germline): LNHDA, SQIVND (reference sequence). In DNA, the CDR3 is TGTGCCAGTACCGACAGGGGGCGTTGGAACACTGAAGCTTTCTTT. Translating it yields CASTDRGRWNTEAFF. Filled out from reference TRBV19 and TRBJ1-1, the complete variable domain reads DGGITQSPKYLFRKEGQNVTLSCEQNLNHDAMYWYRQDPGQGLRLIYYSQIVNDFQKGDIAEGYSVSREKKESFPLTVTSAQKNPTAFYLCASTDRGRWNTEAFFGQGTRLTVV.

The rearrangement joins TRBV12-3 or TRBV12-4 to TRBJ2-7; TRBD1 matches at 10 bases. The trim removed 6 bases at V and 4 bases at J, leaving 6 bases unmatched. CDR3 size: 14 residues. CDR3 nucleotide sequence: TGTGCCAGCAGCCCGGGACAGGGGAGTTACGAGCAGTACTTC. This gives the protein CASSPGQGSYEQYF.

V is TRBV5-1 and J is TRBJ1-5; D unclear. The CDR3 spans 13 residues. Germline assignment: CDR1 SGHRS and CDR2 YFSETQ. V was trimmed by 4 bases and J by 5 bases, leaving 10 bases between them. The CDR3 DNA is TGCGCCAGCAGCAAGGCGGATCATCAGCCCCAGCATTTT. It encodes CASSKADHQPQHF.

This clone was seen a handful of times. The chain couples TRBV28 to TRBJ2-1; 10 bases map to TRBD2. Germline-derived CDR1 and CDR2 are MDHEN and SYDVKM. V was clipped by 2 bases and J by 10 bases; unmatched bases: 14. The CDR3 contains 17 residues. CDR3 sequence reads: CASSLEGVGTSDDEQFF. DNA of the CDR3: TGTGCCAGCAGTTTAGAAGGTGTTGGGACTAGCGATGACGAGCAGTTCTTC. Combining the CDR3 with reference TRBV28 and TRBJ2-1 gives the whole variable domain DVKVTQSSRYLVKRTGEKVFLECVQDMDHENMFWYRQDPGLGLRLIYFSYDVKMKEKGDIPEGYSVSREKKERFSLILESASTNQTSMYLCASSLEGVGTSDDEQFFGPGTRLTVL.

This clone was counted only a few times. The V call is TRBV2, the J call TRBJ2-3, with D perhaps TRBD1 or TRBD2 (6 bases each). V dropped 6 bases and J dropped 2 bases, with 12 bases sitting between them. The CDR3 length is 14 residues. Germline V gives CDR1 SNHLY, CDR2 FYNNEI. CDR3 amino acids: CASRRGDFTDTQYF. The CDR3, as DNA: TGTGCCAGCAGAAGGGGGGACTTCACAGATACGCAGTATTTT.

This clone was detected a few times. The J gene is TRBJ1-2, the V gene TRBV6-2 or TRBV6-3, with a possible D match to TRBD1 (5 bases). Trimming removed 6 bases at V and 4 bases at J, with 12 bases between. Germline V gene lookup returns CDR1 MNHEY and CDR2 SVGEGT. The CDR3 has 13 residues. The CDR3 is CASSDGAPYGYTF. The CDR3 region has the DNA TGTGCCAGCAGCGACGGGGCGCCCTATGGCTACACCTTC.

This rearrangement joins TRBV5-1 to TRBJ2-1; 7 nucleotides line up with TRBD2. The CDR3 length is 15 residues. V shed 2 bases and J 3 bases; nucleotides not matched to a gene: 5. The germline V gene has CDR1 SGHRS and CDR2 YFSETQ. Here the CDR3 DNA reads TGCGCCAGCAGCTTTAGTGGACTAGACTACAATGAGCAGTTCTTC. Its translation: CASSFSGLDYNEQFF.

This clone was recorded many times. V usage is TRBV7-8 and J usage is TRBJ2-1; D is undetermined. Germline CDR1 and CDR2: SGHVS and FQNEAQ. The CDR3 covers 13 residues. The germline V and J ends were trimmed by 2 bases and 8 bases, with 10 bases remaining between them. In nucleotides, the CDR3 is TGTGCCAGCAGCTTAACTGGGTCCCATGAGCAGTTCTTC. Translating it yields CASSLTGSHEQFF.

The V call is TRBV20-1, the J call TRBJ2-1, with D perhaps matching TRBD1 or TRBD2 (5 bases each). The CDR3 sequence is 11 residues long. Trimming took 6 bases from V and 12 from J, leaving 15 bases between them. Germline loops: CDR1 DFQATT, CDR2 SNEGSKA (reference sequence). Written as DNA, the CDR3 is TGCAGTGCAGAGGGACGTCGGAGGCAGTTCTTC. Protein: CSAEGRRRQFF.

The chain couples TRBV11-2 to TRBJ2-7; 7 bases align to TRBD1. V lost 5 bases to trimming and J lost 0 bases; unmatched junction nucleotides: 19. Looked up from germline, CDR1 is SGHAT and CDR2 is FQNNGV. This CDR3 has 19 amino acids. Here the CDR3 reads CASSLRPGGEGGFSYEQYF. The CDR3 nucleotides read TGTGCCAGCAGCCTTCGACCAGGGGGAGAAGGGGGTTTCTCCTACGAGCAGTACTTC.

In this sample, this clone turned up many times. The CDR3 region has the DNA TGCGCCAGCAGCCGGGTTCTAGGCTTCGGTGAAGCTTTCTTT. Translation gives CASSRVLGFGEAFF. J is TRBJ1-1 and V is TRBV4-1, with D unclear. Trimming took off 4 bases at V and 7 bases at J, with 16 bases between the two ends. The CDR3 runs to 14 residues. Germline V gene data show CDR1 as MGHRA and CDR2 as YSYEKL.

In this sample, this clone turned up a few times. The rearrangement links TRBV7-2 to TRBJ2-3; D unclear. The CDR3 consists of 13 residues. The V end was cut by 3 bases, the J end by 12 bases, with 16 bases between. CDR1 and CDR2 from the germline V gene are SGHTA and FQGNSA. The CDR3 loop is CASSFGVNEIQYF. The CDR3 DNA sequence: TGTGCCAGCAGCTTTGGGGTCAACGAGATCCAGTATTTT.

This sequence joins TRBV3-1 and TRBJ2-7, with 12 bases that match TRBD2. J was trimmed by 4 bases and V by 4 bases; bases with no gene match: 8. This CDR3 comprises 16 residues. Germline values: CDR1 LGHDT, CDR2 YNNKEL (reference sequence). CDR3 nucleotide sequence: TGTGCCAGCAGCCGGCGACTAGCGGGAGTGGAATACGAGCAGTACTTC. It is translated as CASSRRLAGVEYEQYF.

V gene TRBV7-8 combines with J gene TRBJ2-7; 9 nucleotides align to TRBD2. The CDR3 spans 15 residues. Trimming at V came to 1 base and at J to 6 bases, leaving 7 bases not matched to a gene. Germline V gene data show CDR1 as SGHVS and CDR2 as FQNEAQ. The CDR3 loop reads CASSLGGGRAGEQYF. CDR3 in DNA: TGTGCCAGCAGCTTAGGTGGCGGGAGGGCAGGCGAGCAGTACTTC.

Only a few counts were recorded for this clone. This chain joins TRBV27 and TRBJ2-1, with D possibly being TRBD2 (6 bases). Germline loops: CDR1 MNHEY, CDR2 SMNVEV (reference sequence). V lost 4 bases, J lost 5 bases, and 12 bases lay in between. This CDR3 spans 14 amino acids. The CDR3 DNA sequence: TGTGCCAGCAGTTCCAGACTAGGGAACAATGAGCAGTTCTTC. It encodes CASSSRLGNNEQFF.

Remarks on this clone: One end of the junction varies from germline; a read error may be responsible. The rearrangement links TRBV12-5 to TRBJ2-3; D ambiguous. Germline CDR1 reads LGHNT; CDR2 reads FRNRAP. The CDR3 contains 14 residues. CDR3 nucleotide sequence: TGTTCTAGTGGTTCGACCCTGACCACAGATACGCAGTATTTT. It yields the protein CSSGSTLTTDTQYF.

This clone was counted a few times. The chain employs TRBV4-1 and TRBJ1-5, with D possibly TRBD1 on 6 matching bases. Germline V gene sequence: CDR1 MGHRA, CDR2 YSYEKL. The CDR3 loop spans 14 amino acids. Trimming cost V 2 bases and J 7 bases, with 12 bases left between them. CDR3 nucleotides: TGCGCCAGCAGCCAACCTCAGGGGCGGCAGCCCCAGCATTTT. It codes for CASSQPQGRQPQHF.

This clone appeared a few times. The gene calls are TRBV30 and TRBJ2-7; no clear D. This CDR3 is 13 amino acids long. With 0 bases removed from V and 2 bases from J, the gap between germline ends came to 8 bases. Germline CDR1 GTSNPN, CDR2 SVGIG (reference sequence). Written as DNA, the CDR3 is TGTGCCTGGAGTGTATACAGTACCTACGAGCAGTACTTC. Its translation: CAWSVYSTYEQYF. The full variable domain, in which reference TRBV30 and TRBJ2-7 provide the parts outside the CDR3, is SQTIHQWPATLVQPVGSPLSLECTVEGTSNPNLYWYRQAAGRGLQLLFYSVGIGQISSEVPQNLSASRPQDRQFILSSKKLLLSDSGFYLCAWSVYSTYEQYFGPGTRLTVT.

This clone was counted only a few times. The genes are TRBV5-1 and TRBJ2-3, with TRBD2 matching 11 bases. CDR1 and CDR2 (germline): SGHRS, YFSETQ. The CDR3 is 16 residues long. After removal of 5 bases from V and 2 bases from J, the junction contained 7 bases not matched to a gene. CDR3 protein: CASSPLAGGHTDTQYF. The CDR3 nucleotides read TGCGCCAGCAGTCCGCTAGCGGGAGGTCACACAGATACGCAGTATTTT.

This clone was counted between two and nine times. V gene TRBV7-2 combines with J gene TRBJ1-6, with 8 bases that match TRBD1. The CDR3 covers 15 residues. Germline V gives CDR1 SGHTA, CDR2 FQGNSA. Trimming at V came to 5 bases and at J to 7 bases, leaving 7 bases not matched to a gene. The CDR3 coding sequence is TGTGCCAGCAGCCCCAACGGACAGGGCAATTCACCCCTCCACTTT. Residues: CASSPNGQGNSPLHF.

This clone was recorded many times. The chain has TRBV5-1 and TRBJ2-3; D unresolved. The germline V gene has CDR1 SGHRS and CDR2 YFSETQ. Trimming stripped 2 bases from V and 0 bases from J, with 10 bases between. The CDR3 has 15 amino acids. Here the CDR3 reads CASSLDAPSTDTQYF. The CDR3 DNA sequence: TGCGCCAGCAGCTTAGACGCCCCTAGCACAGATACGCAGTATTTT.

V usage is TRBV11-2 and J usage is TRBJ2-5, with 7 nucleotides matching TRBD2. This CDR3 is built from 18 residues. J was trimmed by 5 bases and V by 0 bases; bases with no gene match: 15. CDR1 SGHAT and CDR2 FQNNGV come from the germline V gene. This CDR3 reads CASSLEGVEGGRLETQYF. Here the CDR3 DNA reads TGTGCCAGCAGCTTAGAGGGGGTTGAGGGCGGGAGATTGGAGACCCAGTACTTC.

The table lists this clone with many counts. The chain uses TRBV9 and TRBJ2-7; tentative D call: TRBD2 (6 bases). Deletions cut 2 bases from V and 0 bases from J, with 18 bases between. The germline V gene has CDR1 SGDLS and CDR2 YYNGEE. The CDR3 has 17 amino acids. In DNA form, the CDR3 reads TGTGCCAGCAGCGTGGGGGACTCATGGGGGAGCTCCTACGAGCAGTACTTC. As protein: CASSVGDSWGSSYEQYF.

V and J are TRBV5-1 and TRBJ2-3; 9 bases are shared with TRBD2. This CDR3 spans 18 amino acids. The J segment lost 2 bases and the V segment lost 1 base, leaving 11 bases of the junction unmatched. The V gene's germline CDR1 is SGHRS and CDR2 YFSETQ. CDR3 loop: CASSLCSGGPGITDTQYF. CDR3 nucleotide sequence: TGCGCCAGCAGCTTGTGTAGCGGGGGCCCGGGTATCACAGATACGCAGTATTTT.

The chain carries TRBV3-1 and TRBJ2-7; D is ambiguous. Trimming left V 4 bases short and J 13 bases short, with 17 bases between. The CDR3 contains 12 residues. CDR1 is LGHDT and CDR2 is YNNKEL in the germline V gene (reference sequence). Here the CDR3 reads CASSPRLGQVYF. The CDR3 nucleotides are TGTGCCAGCAGCCCCCGGTTAGGTCAAGTATACTTC.

The CDR3 coding sequence is TGTGCCAGCAGTTTATCCCGGGACAGGGCTCACGAGCAGTACTTC. Its protein product is CASSLSRDRAHEQYF. This chain uses TRBV6-1 with TRBJ2-7, with TRBD1 matching 9 bases. The CDR3 is 15 residues long. The junction had 10 bases not matched to a gene; V was cut back by 5 bases and J by 5 bases. Germline values: CDR1 MNHNS, CDR2 SASEGT.